The clone carrying this TCR beta chain was seen only a few times. Its matching antigen is unknown. Primers included in the PCR were 60 Vbeta and 13 Jbeta primers. The method was immunoSEQ multiplex PCR; TCRdb's version includes in-frame clones alone and lacks a portion of them. The top ten hold roughly 2.5% of the sample, which has more than 200,000 clones, just under 70% seen once. The data originate from a study of cytomegalovirus exposure and HLA in healthy donors. Study observations and caveats: In a later analysis, a missense DCLRE1C variant was linked to TCR beta V- and J-gene trimming. Later analysis suggested most CMV-associated TCR beta chains were HLA-restricted. TCR beta V segments were, for the most part, productive about 87% or about 30% of the time in an earlier analysis. A highly shared variant cluster was judged a likely technical artifact.

The specimen sequenced was PBMCs. The TCR sequence derives from a man aged 40-55 years in good health and CMV-seropositive.

The CDR3 spells CASSTRRSYNEQFF. CDR3 in DNA: TGTGCCAGCAGCACTCGAAGATCCTACAATGAGCAGTTCTTC. The V and J genes are TRBV6-5 and TRBJ2-1; D unresolved. This CDR3 region has 14 residues. In germline, CDR1 is MNHEY, CDR2 SVGAGI. The germline V and J ends were trimmed by 6 bases and 1 base, with 10 bases remaining between them.